Each of the 23 T cell receptor beta chains below was sequenced from the same sample in a study of cytomegalovirus exposure and HLA in healthy donors. The PCR employed 60 Vbeta primers together with 13 Jbeta primers. Measured with immunoSEQ multiplex PCR; TCRdb has only the in-frame clones, and not every one. The data show around 110,000 clones, about four fifths seen once. Sequencing was done on a sample of PBMCs. These receptor sequences come from a woman aged 25 to 45 in good health and CMV-seronegative.

The chain uses TRBV27 and TRBJ2-1; 14 bases agree with TRBD2. This CDR3 has 15 amino acids. CDR1 and CDR2 from the germline V gene are MNHEY and SMNVEV (reference sequence). V shed 3 bases and J 6 bases; nucleotides not matched to a gene: 1. The CDR3 DNA is TGTGCCAGCAGTTTGACTAGCGGGAGGGCCAATGAGCAGTTCTTC. Translating it yields CASSLTSGRANEQFF.

V usage is TRBV2 and J usage is TRBJ2-7; D unclear. Trimming left V 6 bases short and J 0 bases short, with 18 bases between. The CDR3 consists of 16 residues. Germline values: CDR1 SNHLY, CDR2 FYNNEI. As DNA, the CDR3 is TGTGCCAGCAGCACCCCGGAGACGAGCTTCTCCTACGAGCAGTACTTC. Translation: CASSTPETSFSYEQYF.

V usage is TRBV19 and J usage is TRBJ2-2; perhaps TRBD2 as D (5 bases). The V gene lost 9 bases and the J gene lost 3 bases, with 17 bases spanning the gap. The CDR3 is made up of 15 amino acids. CDR1 is LNHDA, CDR2 SQIVND, per germline (reference sequence). The CDR3 DNA is TGTGCCAGCTCACGGGGTTCCCTCGACACCGGGGAGCTGTTTTTT. This codes for CASSRGSLDTGELFF.

J is TRBJ2-7 and V is TRBV28, with D possibly matching TRBD1 (6 bases). Germline loops: CDR1 MDHEN, CDR2 SYDVKM. Trimming pared 2 bases from V and 4 bases from J, leaving 9 bases between. The CDR3 extends over 13 amino acids. The CDR3: CASSLAGAYEQYF. CDR3 bases: TGTGCCAGCAGTTTAGCAGGGGCGTACGAGCAGTACTTC.

This chain joins TRBV7-9 and TRBJ2-3; 10 bases match TRBD1. The germline CDR1 and CDR2 sequences are SEHNR and FQNEAQ (reference sequence). The trim removed 7 bases at V and 4 bases at J, leaving 8 bases unmatched. The CDR3 totals 15 residues. The CDR3 nucleotides are TGTGCCAGCAACACCGGGACAGGGGTTTCAGATACGCAGTATTTT. This gives the protein CASNTGTGVSDTQYF.

Only a few counts were recorded for this clone. The chain links TRBV19 to TRBJ1-5; D is uncertain. Germline V lookup: CDR1 LNHDA, CDR2 SQIVND (reference sequence). The CDR3 contains 14 residues. The V and J ends lost 1 base and 4 bases respectively, with 8 bases between them. CDR3 region: CASSIGGKNQPQHF. CDR3 nucleotide sequence: TGTGCCAGTAGTATAGGCGGAAAAAATCAGCCCCAGCATTTT. Combining the CDR3 with reference TRBV19 and TRBJ1-5 gives the whole variable domain DGGITQSPKYLFRKEGQNVTLSCEQNLNHDAMYWYRQDPGQGLRLIYYSQIVNDFQKGDIAEGYSVSREKKESFPLTVTSAQKNPTAFYLCASSIGGKNQPQHFGDGTRLSIL.

The rearrangement joins TRBV29-1 to TRBJ1-1, with D unresolved. In germline, CDR1 is SQVTM, CDR2 ANQGSEA. The CDR3 has 11 residues. Trimming removed 4 bases at V and 3 bases at J, with 6 bases between. The CDR3 loop reads CSVVRDTEAFF. CDR3 sequence (DNA): TGCAGCGTTGTCCGAGACACTGAAGCTTTCTTT. The variable domain in full, completed from reference TRBV29-1 and TRBJ1-1, reads SAVISQKPSRDICQRGTSLTIQCQVDSQVTMMFWYRQQPGQSLTLIATANQGSEATYESGFVIDKFPISRPNLTFSTLTVSNMSPEDSSIYLCSVVRDTEAFFGQGTRLTVV.

The V and J genes are TRBV18 and TRBJ2-1; TRBD1 matches at 9 bases. Trimming cost V 6 bases and J 3 bases; bases outside gene matches: 9. This CDR3 spans 16 amino acids. Germline V gene data show CDR1 as KGHSH and CDR2 as LQKENI. Here the CDR3 DNA reads TGTGCCAGCTCCCCGCAAGGGACAGGGAACTACAATGAGCAGTTCTTC. Translation gives CASSPQGTGNYNEQFF. The full variable domain, completed using reference TRBV18 and TRBJ2-1, is NAGVMQNPRHLVRRRGQEARLRCSPMKGHSHVYWYRQLPEEGLKFMVYLQKENIIDESGMPKERFSAEFPKEGPSILRIQQVVRGDSAAYFCASSPQGTGNYNEQFFGPGTRLTVL.

This rearrangement joins TRBV10-2 to TRBJ2-1, with D possibly matching TRBD2 (6 bases). V lost 6 bases to trimming and J lost 2 bases, with 26 bases between them. This CDR3 has 19 residues. Germline lookup yields CDR1 WSHSY and CDR2 SAAADI. The CDR3 here is CASSFLRDSQSEAYNEQFF. DNA for the CDR3: TGCGCCAGCAGCTTTCTCCGGGACTCCCAGAGTGAAGCCTACAATGAGCAGTTCTTC.

CDR3: CASSSGTSFFYF. The CDR3 DNA reads as TGTGCCAGCAGCTCGGGGACTAGCTTCTTCTACTTC. The chain has TRBV11-2 and TRBJ2-7; the match to TRBD2 covers 9 bases. Trimming cost V 4 bases and J 13 bases; bases outside gene matches: 8. Germline V gene sequence: CDR1 SGHAT, CDR2 FQNNGV. The CDR3 is 12 amino acids.

The chain has TRBV19 and TRBJ1-5, with D hard to call. Germline V lookup: CDR1 LNHDA, CDR2 SQIVND (reference sequence). The CDR3 is made up of 14 amino acids. With 4 bases removed from V and 2 bases from J, the gap between germline ends came to 9 bases. In DNA, the CDR3 is TGTGCCAGTAGTAAATCCGGGGGCAATCAGCCCCAGCATTTT. Amino acid sequence: CASSKSGGNQPQHF.

This clone was observed a few times. The chain uses TRBV28 and TRBJ1-1, with D possibly TRBD1 on 6 matching bases. Germline CDR1 is MDHEN and CDR2 is SYDVKM. CDR3 length: 18 amino acids. The ends were cut back, 3 bases at V and 0 bases at J, with 20 bases in the middle. In nucleotides, the CDR3 is TGTGCCAGCAGTTTCCCCCCAGGGGCCCAAGACATGAACACTGAAGCTTTCTTT. Encoded protein: CASSFPPGAQDMNTEAFF.

The chain uses TRBV19 and TRBJ2-7, with D unclear. Trimming removed 3 bases at V and 1 base at J, with 7 bases between. The germline V gene has CDR1 LNHDA and CDR2 SQIVND (reference sequence). This CDR3 contains 13 residues. The CDR3 sequence: CASSMSQSYEQYF. The CDR3 nucleotides are TGTGCCAGTAGTATGTCTCAGTCCTACGAGCAGTACTTC.

This clone was recorded once. A far larger clone is one base from this, pointing to a likely read error. V usage is TRBV6-1 and J usage is TRBJ2-6; no clear D. Per the germline V gene, CDR1 is MNHNS and CDR2 is SASEGT. Trimming shortened V by 1 base and J by 2 bases, and 9 bases separated the two germline ends. The CDR3 runs 16 residues. The CDR3 sequence: CASSEGGNTGANVLTF. DNA for the CDR3: TGTGCCAGCAGTGAAGGCGGAAACACTGGGGCCAACGTCCTGACTTTC.

In this sample, this clone turned up a few times. The J gene is TRBJ1-1, the V gene TRBV27; TRBD1 matches 8 bases. Germline-derived CDR1 and CDR2 are MNHEY and SMNVEV (reference sequence). V was clipped by 7 bases and J by 1 base; unmatched bases: 2. The CDR3 has 13 amino acids. DNA for the CDR3: TGTGCCAGCAAGACAGGGGCGAACACTGAAGCTTTCTTT. Translated, it gives CASKTGANTEAFF.

The genes are TRBV4-1 and TRBJ2-1; 14 nucleotides align to TRBD2. Germline CDR1 reads MGHRA; CDR2 reads YSYEKL. With 7 bases clipped from V and 4 bases from J, the junction kept 21 bases outside the gene matches. The CDR3 has 21 residues. CDR3 DNA sequence: TGCGCCAGCACCCCTCAGGGGGGACTAGCGGGAGTTTCCGGGGGTTACAATGAGCAGTTCTTC. Residues: CASTPQGGLAGVSGGYNEQFF.

This clone was seen only once. The chain joins TRBV7-7 to TRBJ2-2, with TRBD1 matching over 7 bases. CDR3 length: 16 amino acids. V lost 3 bases, J lost 7 bases, and 11 bases stayed unmatched. The V gene's germline CDR1 is SSHAT and CDR2 FNYEAQ (reference sequence). The CDR3 nucleotides are TGTGCCAGCAGCTTTGGCCTGGACAGGTTCAGCGGGGAGCTGTTTTTT. Translating gives CASSFGLDRFSGELFF.

This clone is a singleton in its sample. The chain carries TRBV5-1 and TRBJ2-3; 10 positions match TRBD1. Germline assignment: CDR1 SGHRS and CDR2 YFSETQ. With 4 bases clipped from V and 4 bases from J, the junction kept 21 bases outside the gene matches. The CDR3 is 20 residues long. In nucleotides, the CDR3 is TGCGCCAGCAGCAGACGACAGGGGGCATCGTCGGGAGTGGCGGCAGATACGCAGTATTTT. Translation: CASSRRQGASSGVAADTQYF.

This clone was seen once. The rearrangement joins TRBV27 to TRBJ1-2; 7 bases match TRBD1. Per the germline V gene, CDR1 is MNHEY and CDR2 is SMNVEV (reference sequence). With 2 bases clipped from V and 4 bases from J, the junction kept 4 bases outside the gene matches. This CDR3 spans 14 amino acids. The CDR3 DNA follows: TGTGCCAGCAGTTTACAGGGGGAGATCTATGGCTACACCTTC. Its translation: CASSLQGEIYGYTF.

The chain is built from TRBV6-1 and TRBJ1-5, with D perhaps matching TRBD1 (5 bases). CDR3 length equals 15 residues. Germline assignment: CDR1 MNHNS and CDR2 SASEGT. Trimming pared 2 bases from V and 2 bases from J, leaving 10 bases between. The CDR3, as DNA: TGTGCCAGCAGTGAATACGTACAGGGCAATCAGCCCCAGCATTTT. This translates into CASSEYVQGNQPQHF.

V and J are TRBV5-1 and TRBJ2-5; D might be TRBD2 (5 bases). The ends were cut back, 4 bases at V and 2 bases at J, with 12 bases in the middle. Germline lookup yields CDR1 SGHRS and CDR2 YFSETQ. The CDR3 is 14 residues long. CDR3 coding DNA: TGCGCCAGCAGCCCCTCTAGGAGGCAAGAGACCCAGTACTTC. It yields the protein CASSPSRRQETQYF.

The V and J genes are TRBV9 and TRBJ2-2; D is possibly TRBD2 (6 bases). Trimming left V 4 bases short and J 5 bases short, with 15 bases between. The CDR3 has 15 residues. Germline V gene lookup returns CDR1 SGDLS and CDR2 YYNGEE. The CDR3 region is CASSSFGGGTGELFF. The CDR3 DNA sequence: TGTGCCAGCAGCTCCTTTGGAGGAGGGACCGGGGAGCTGTTTTTT.

V gene TRBV27 combines with J gene TRBJ2-1; no firm D call. V lost 5 bases to trimming and J lost 6 bases, with 17 bases between them. Germline CDR1 and CDR2: MNHEY and SMNVEV (reference sequence). CDR3 size: 15 residues. The CDR3 reads CASSPRSLYSNEQFF. The CDR3 nucleotides are TGTGCCAGCAGTCCTCGGAGCCTTTATAGCAATGAGCAGTTCTTC.